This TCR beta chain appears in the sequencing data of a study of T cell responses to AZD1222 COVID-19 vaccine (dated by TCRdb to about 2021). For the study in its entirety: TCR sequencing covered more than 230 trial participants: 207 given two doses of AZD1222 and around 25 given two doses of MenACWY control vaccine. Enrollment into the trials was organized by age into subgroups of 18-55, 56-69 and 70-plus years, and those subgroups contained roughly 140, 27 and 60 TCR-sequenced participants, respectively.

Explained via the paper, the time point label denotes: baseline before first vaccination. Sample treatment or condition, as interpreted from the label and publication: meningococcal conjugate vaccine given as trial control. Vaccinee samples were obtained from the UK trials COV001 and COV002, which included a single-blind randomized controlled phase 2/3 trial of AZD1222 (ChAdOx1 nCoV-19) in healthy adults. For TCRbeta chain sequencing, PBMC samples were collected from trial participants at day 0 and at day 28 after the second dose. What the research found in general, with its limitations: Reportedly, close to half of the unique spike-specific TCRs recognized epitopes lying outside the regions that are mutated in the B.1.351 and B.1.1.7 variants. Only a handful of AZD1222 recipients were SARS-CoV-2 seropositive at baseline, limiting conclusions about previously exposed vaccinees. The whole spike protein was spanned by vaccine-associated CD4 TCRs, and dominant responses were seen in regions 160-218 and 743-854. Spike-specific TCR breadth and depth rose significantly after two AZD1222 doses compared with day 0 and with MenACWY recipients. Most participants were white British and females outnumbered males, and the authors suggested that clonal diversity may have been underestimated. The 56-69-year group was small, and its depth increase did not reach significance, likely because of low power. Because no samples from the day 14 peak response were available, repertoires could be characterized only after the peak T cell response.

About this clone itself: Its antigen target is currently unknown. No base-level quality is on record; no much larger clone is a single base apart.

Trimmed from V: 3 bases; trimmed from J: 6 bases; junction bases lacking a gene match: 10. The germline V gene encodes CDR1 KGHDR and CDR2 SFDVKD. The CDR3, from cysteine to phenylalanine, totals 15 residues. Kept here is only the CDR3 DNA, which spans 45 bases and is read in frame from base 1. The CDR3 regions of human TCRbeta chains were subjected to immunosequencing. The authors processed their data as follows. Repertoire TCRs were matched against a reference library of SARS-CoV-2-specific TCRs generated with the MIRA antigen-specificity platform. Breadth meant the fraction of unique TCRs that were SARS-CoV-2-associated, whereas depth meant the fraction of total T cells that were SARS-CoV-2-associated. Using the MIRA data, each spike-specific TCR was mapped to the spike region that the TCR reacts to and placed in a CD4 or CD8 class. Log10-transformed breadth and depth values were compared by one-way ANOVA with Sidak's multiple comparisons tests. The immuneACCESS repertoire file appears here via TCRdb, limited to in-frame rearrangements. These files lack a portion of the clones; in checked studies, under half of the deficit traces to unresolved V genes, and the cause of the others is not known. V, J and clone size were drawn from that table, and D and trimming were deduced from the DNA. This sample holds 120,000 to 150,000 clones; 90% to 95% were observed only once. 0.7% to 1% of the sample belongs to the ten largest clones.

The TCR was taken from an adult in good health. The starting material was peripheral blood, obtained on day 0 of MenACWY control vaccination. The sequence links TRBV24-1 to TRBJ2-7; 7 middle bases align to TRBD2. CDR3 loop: CATSDPTAGVGEQYF. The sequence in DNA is TGTGCCACCAGTGATCCGACCGCGGGGGTTGGCGAGCAGTACTTC.